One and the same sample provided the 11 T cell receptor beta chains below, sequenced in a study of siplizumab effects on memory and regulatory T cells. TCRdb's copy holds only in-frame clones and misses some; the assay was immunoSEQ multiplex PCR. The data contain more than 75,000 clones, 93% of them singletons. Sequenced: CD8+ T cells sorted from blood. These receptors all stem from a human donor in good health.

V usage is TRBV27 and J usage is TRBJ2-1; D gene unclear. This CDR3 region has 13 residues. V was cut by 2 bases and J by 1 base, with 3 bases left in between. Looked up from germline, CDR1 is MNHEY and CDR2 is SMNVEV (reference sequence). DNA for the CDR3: TGTGCCAGCAGTTTAAGGTCCTACAATGAGCAGTTCTTC. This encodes CASSLRSYNEQFF.

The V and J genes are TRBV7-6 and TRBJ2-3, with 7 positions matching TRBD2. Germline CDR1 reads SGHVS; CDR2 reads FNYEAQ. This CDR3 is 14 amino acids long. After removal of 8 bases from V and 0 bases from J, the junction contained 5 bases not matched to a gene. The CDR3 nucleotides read TGTGCCAGCGGACATAGCGGGAGCACAGATACGCAGTATTTT. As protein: CASGHSGSTDTQYF.

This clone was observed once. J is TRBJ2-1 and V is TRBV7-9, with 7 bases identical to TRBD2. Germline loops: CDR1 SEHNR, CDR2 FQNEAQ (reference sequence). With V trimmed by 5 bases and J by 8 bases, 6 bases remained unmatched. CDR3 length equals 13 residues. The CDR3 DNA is TGTGCCAGCAGCCCGCGGGAGTGGGATGAGCAGTTCTTC. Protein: CASSPREWDEQFF.

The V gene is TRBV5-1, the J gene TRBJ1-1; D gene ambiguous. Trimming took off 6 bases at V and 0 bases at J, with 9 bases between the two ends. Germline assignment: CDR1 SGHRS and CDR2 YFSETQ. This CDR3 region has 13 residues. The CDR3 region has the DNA TGCGCCAGCATGTGGAGACTGAACACTGAAGCTTTCTTT. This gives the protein CASMWRLNTEAFF.

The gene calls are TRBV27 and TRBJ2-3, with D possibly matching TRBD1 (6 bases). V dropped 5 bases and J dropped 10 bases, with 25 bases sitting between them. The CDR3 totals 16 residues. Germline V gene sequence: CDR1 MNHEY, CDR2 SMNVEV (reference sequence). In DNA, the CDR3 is TGTGCCAGCAGTGGGGAACGGGACATCACATCCTATCCGCAGTATTTT. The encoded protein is CASSGERDITSYPQYF.

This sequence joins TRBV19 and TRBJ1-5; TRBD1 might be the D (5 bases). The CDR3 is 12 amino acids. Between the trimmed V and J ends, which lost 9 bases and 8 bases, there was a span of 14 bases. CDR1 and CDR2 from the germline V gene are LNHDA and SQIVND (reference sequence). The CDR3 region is CASLGRGEPQHF. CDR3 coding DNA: TGTGCCAGCCTAGGGAGGGGTGAGCCCCAGCATTTT.

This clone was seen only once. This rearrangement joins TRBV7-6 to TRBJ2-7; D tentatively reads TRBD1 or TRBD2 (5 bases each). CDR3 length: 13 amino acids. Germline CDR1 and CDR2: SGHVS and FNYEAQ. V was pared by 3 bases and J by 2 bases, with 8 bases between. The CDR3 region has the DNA TGTGCCAGCAGCTTGGTGGGGGCCTACGAGCAGTACTTC. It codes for CASSLVGAYEQYF.

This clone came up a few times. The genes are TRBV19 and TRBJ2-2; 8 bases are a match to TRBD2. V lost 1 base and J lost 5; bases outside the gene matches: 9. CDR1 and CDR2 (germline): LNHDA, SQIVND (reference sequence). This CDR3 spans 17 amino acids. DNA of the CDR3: TGTGCCAGTAGTATAGGGAGGGGACTAGAAAGAACCGGGGAGCTGTTTTTT. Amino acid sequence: CASSIGRGLERTGELFF.

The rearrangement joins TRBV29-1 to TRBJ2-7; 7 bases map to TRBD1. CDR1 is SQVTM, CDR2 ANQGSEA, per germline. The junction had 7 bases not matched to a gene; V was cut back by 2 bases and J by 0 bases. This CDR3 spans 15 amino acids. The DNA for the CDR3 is TGCAGCGTTGAATTAGTGAGGGGGCCCTCCTACGAGCAGTACTTC. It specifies CSVELVRGPSYEQYF.

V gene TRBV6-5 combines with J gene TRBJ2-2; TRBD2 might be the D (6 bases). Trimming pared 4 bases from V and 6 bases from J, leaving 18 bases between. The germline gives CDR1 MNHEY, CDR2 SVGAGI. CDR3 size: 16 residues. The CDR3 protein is CASSSLARVGAGELFF. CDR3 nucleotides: TGTGCCAGCAGTTCACTAGCTCGTGTTGGCGCCGGGGAGCTGTTTTTT.

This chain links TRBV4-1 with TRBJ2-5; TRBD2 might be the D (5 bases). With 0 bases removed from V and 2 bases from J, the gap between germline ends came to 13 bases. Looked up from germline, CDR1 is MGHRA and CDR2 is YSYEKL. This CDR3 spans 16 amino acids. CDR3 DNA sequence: TGCGCCAGCAGCCAAGAAGGTGTGGTAGCGCAAGAGACCCAGTACTTC. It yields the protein CASSQEGVVAQETQYF.